These 24 T cell receptor beta chains came from one sample sequenced in a study of T cells in localized non-small cell lung cancer. Generated by immunoSEQ multiplex PCR, the TCRdb table keeps only in-frame clones and is missing some. Seen here are tens of thousands of clones, more than 65% observed once, and the top ten hold roughly 5%. The material was PBMCs, obtained before any cancer treatment. The receptors were gathered from a man aged 40 to 75 with stage II lung adenocarcinoma.

The gene calls are TRBV5-1 and TRBJ2-5; 11 bases are shared with TRBD2. Per germline, CDR1 SGHRS and CDR2 YFSETQ. CDR3 size: 16 residues. V lost 2 bases and J lost 1; bases outside the gene matches: 4. The CDR3 sequence: CASSLTGTSGQETQYF. In nucleotides, the CDR3 is TGCGCCAGCAGCTTAACCGGGACTAGCGGCCAAGAGACCCAGTACTTC.

The V and J genes are TRBV21-1 and TRBJ1-4; the table's TRBD1 call for D was not verified on the DNA. TRBV21-1 is listed as a pseudogene. The CDR3 has 19 amino acids. In DNA, the CDR3 is TGTGCCAGCAGCAAATCAAGATACGGGACAGGGGTTCATGGTGAAAAACTGTTTTTT. It codes for CASSKSRYGTGVHGEKLFF.

Here the CDR3 DNA reads TGTGCCAGCAGTCGCGAGGGACTGATCAATCAGCCCCAGCATTTT. Translating it yields CASSREGLINQPQHF. This chain connects TRBV2 to TRBJ1-5; D might be TRBD1 (5 bases). The CDR3 runs to 15 residues. Germline V lookup: CDR1 SNHLY, CDR2 FYNNEI. With 5 bases removed from V and 3 bases from J, the gap between germline ends came to 14 bases.

This chain connects TRBV6-1 to TRBJ1-1; perhaps TRBD1 as D (5 bases). CDR3 length: 13 residues. Germline V gene lookup returns CDR1 MNHNS and CDR2 SASEGT. The V end lost 5 bases, the J end lost 5 bases, and 12 bases lay between the germline ends. CDR3 DNA sequence: TGTGCCAGCAGTCCCACAGGAGGGACTGAAGCTTTCTTT. Residues: CASSPTGGTEAFF.

V usage is TRBV7-9 and J usage is TRBJ1-1; weak D call: TRBD1 (6 bases). V lost 5 bases and J 6 bases, leaving 10 bases between the germline ends. Germline values: CDR1 SEHNR, CDR2 FQNEAQ (reference sequence). The CDR3 length is 12 residues. The CDR3: CASSPQGSEAFF. CDR3 nucleotides: TGTGCCAGCAGCCCACAGGGTTCTGAAGCTTTCTTT.

V gene TRBV6-6 combines with J gene TRBJ1-4; D call uncertain. From germline, CDR1 is MNHNY and CDR2 SVGAGI (reference sequence). The CDR3 contains 15 residues. V was pared by 0 bases and J by 6 bases, with 11 bases between. The CDR3 protein is CASSYSRQEYEKLFF. The CDR3 DNA is TGTGCCAGCAGTTACTCGCGCCAAGAATATGAAAAACTGTTTTTT.

The chain's CDR3 is CASSDLRGGGSTDTQYF. CDR3 coding DNA: TGTGCCAGCAGCGACCTACGCGGGGGGGGTAGCACAGATACGCAGTATTTT. The chain is built from TRBV11-2 and TRBJ2-3; 9 bases are shared with TRBD2. The germline V gene encodes CDR1 SGHAT and CDR2 FQNNGV. The CDR3 runs 17 residues. Trimming removed 5 bases from V and 0 bases from J; junction bases left unmatched: 9.

The rearrangement uses TRBV15 and TRBJ1-3; D possibly corresponds to TRBD1 (5 bases). The CDR3 covers 18 residues. CDR1 and CDR2 (germline): LNHNV, YYDKDF (reference sequence). Trimming removed 3 bases from V and 0 bases from J, with 18 bases in between. The DNA of the CDR3 is TGTGCCACCAGCAGCGAGGATGCGTGGGGGGGCTCTGGAAACACCATATATTTT. Protein sequence: CATSSEDAWGGSGNTIYF.

The chain is built from TRBV18 and TRBJ2-7; D not certain. CDR3 length: 13 residues. Trimming removed 5 bases from V and 2 bases from J, with 10 bases in between. Germline-derived CDR1 and CDR2 are KGHSH and LQKENI. The CDR3 DNA is TGTGCCAGCTCAATTAGGCAGCCCTACGAGCAGTACTTC. Amino acid sequence: CASSIRQPYEQYF.

V and J are TRBV7-2 and TRBJ1-5; maybe TRBD1 (6 bases). Germline V gene lookup returns CDR1 SGHTA and CDR2 FQGNSA. The V and J ends lost 5 bases and 2 bases respectively, with 16 bases between them. The CDR3 is 16 amino acids. The CDR3 region is CASSTHKGGGNQPQHF. The CDR3 DNA follows: TGTGCCAGCAGCACGCACAAAGGGGGGGGCAATCAGCCCCAGCATTTT.

This sequence joins TRBV2 and TRBJ2-1; TRBD2 is a possible D gene (5 bases). CDR3 size: 14 residues. Germline CDR1 is SNHLY and CDR2 is FYNNEI. V was pared by 2 bases and J by 6 bases, with 11 bases between. CDR3 sequence: CASSERGGGNEQFF. The DNA of the CDR3 is TGTGCCAGCAGTGAAAGAGGAGGCGGCAATGAGCAGTTCTTC.

This chain connects TRBV18 to TRBJ2-1, with TRBD2 identical over 10 bases. CDR1 KGHSH and CDR2 LQKENI come from the germline V gene. J lost 6 bases, V lost 3 bases, and 8 bases had no gene match. This CDR3 has 16 residues. The CDR3 spells CASSPSSGRSVNEQFF. DNA for the CDR3: TGTGCCAGCTCACCTTCTAGCGGGAGATCTGTCAATGAGCAGTTCTTC.

J is TRBJ2-3 and V is TRBV19; 14 bases agree with TRBD2. The CDR3 consists of 16 residues. V shed 5 bases, J shed 6 bases, and the junction held 7 bases outside the gene matches. Germline lookup yields CDR1 LNHDA and CDR2 SQIVND (reference sequence). CDR3 DNA sequence: TGTGCCAGTAGTGCCGGGACTAGCGGGAGAGGGGATACGCAGTATTTT. It encodes CASSAGTSGRGDTQYF.

In regard to this clone: The sample carries other DNA sequences with the same CDR3. The V gene is TRBV27, the J gene TRBJ2-1; TRBD1 or TRBD2 may be the D gene (5 bases each). The CDR3 covers 15 residues. V shed 2 bases and J shed 4 bases, with 12 bases lying between them. Germline assignment: CDR1 MNHEY and CDR2 SMNVEV (reference sequence). The DNA for the CDR3 is TGTGCCAGCAGTTTAAATGAGGGGCCTTACAATGAGCAGTTCTTC. Its translation is CASSLNEGPYNEQFF.

This sequence joins TRBV5-1 and TRBJ2-3, with 8 bases matching TRBD2. The CDR3 sequence is 16 residues long. Germline CDR1 is SGHRS and CDR2 is YFSETQ. V was clipped by 4 bases and J by 3 bases; unmatched bases: 10. For the CDR3, the DNA is TGCGCCAGCAGCCTCGGACTAGCCGCTCTAACAGATACGCAGTATTTT. Encoded protein: CASSLGLAALTDTQYF.

The chain joins TRBV14 to TRBJ1-4; TRBD1 is a possible D gene (6 bases). Per the germline V gene, CDR1 is SGHDN and CDR2 is FVKESK. V lost 4 bases and J 8 bases, leaving 17 bases between the germline ends. This CDR3 contains 15 residues. CDR3 nucleotide sequence: TGTGCCAGCAGCCCAGGGGCGGCTCCAGTCGAAAAACTGTTTTTT. Amino acids: CASSPGAAPVEKLFF. The full variable domain, rest sourced from reference TRBV14 and TRBJ1-4, is EAGVTQFPSHSVIEKGQTVTLRCDPISGHDNLYWYRRVMGKEIKFLLHFVKESKQDESGMPNNRFLAERTGGTYSTLKVQPAELEDSGVYFCASSPGAAPVEKLFFGSGTQLSVL.

This clone was picked up one time. V gene TRBV6-6 combines with J gene TRBJ1-6; the D gene is possibly TRBD1 (5 bases). Germline-derived CDR1 and CDR2 are MNHNY and SVGAGI (reference sequence). The V and J ends lost 0 bases and 10 bases respectively, with 13 bases between them. The length of the CDR3 is 15 residues. In DNA form, the CDR3 reads TGTGCCAGCAGTTACTCCGGAGGGGCTAACTCACCCCTCCACTTT. This sequence encodes CASSYSGGANSPLHF.

The chain carries TRBV2 and TRBJ2-2; the D gene is possibly TRBD2 (6 bases). The CDR3 extends over 13 amino acids. V lost 6 bases, J lost 5 bases, and 10 bases lay in between. From germline, CDR1 is SNHLY and CDR2 FYNNEI. Written as DNA, the CDR3 is TGTGCCAGCAGACCGACTAGTACCGGGGAGCTGTTTTTT. Its translation: CASRPTSTGELFF.

This clone was detected only a few times. V is TRBV6-1 and J is TRBJ1-5; D unclear. CDR1 and CDR2 (germline): MNHNS, SASEGT. Trimming shortened V by 1 base and J by 11 bases, and 15 bases separated the two germline ends. This CDR3 has 14 residues. Here the CDR3 reads CASSEGPSLRSQHF. DNA for the CDR3: TGTGCCAGCAGTGAAGGACCGTCTTTGCGGTCCCAGCATTTT.

The chain carries TRBV5-1 and TRBJ2-7; TRBD1 matches at 8 bases. Losses at the gene ends were 4 bases for V and 3 bases for J; bases not matched to a gene: 6. The CDR3 sequence is 14 residues long. Germline CDR1 SGHRS, CDR2 YFSETQ. This CDR3 is CASSGDGTGYEQYF. CDR3 nucleotides: TGCGCCAGCAGCGGAGACGGGACAGGCTACGAGCAGTACTTC.

J is TRBJ2-1 and V is TRBV11-3; D remains unclear. V gave up 1 base and J gave up 1 base, with 8 bases separating them. Per the germline V gene, CDR1 is SGHNT and CDR2 is YENEEA. This CDR3 comprises 15 residues. The CDR3 is CASSLGGRSYNEQFF. The CDR3 DNA reads TGTGCCAGCAGCTTAGGCGGCAGATCCTACAATGAGCAGTTCTTC.

Within the sample, this clone is medium-sized (0.01 to 0.1%). This chain connects TRBV18 to TRBJ2-2; D might be TRBD2 (6 bases). Trimming took 2 bases from V and 1 from J, leaving 8 bases between them. The CDR3 runs to 15 residues. CDR1 and CDR2 from the germline V gene are KGHSH and LQKENI. The CDR3 reads CASSPGRENTGELFF. CDR3 DNA: TGTGCCAGCTCACCAGGGCGGGAGAACACCGGGGAGCTGTTTTTT.

Only a few counts were recorded for this clone. The chain uses TRBV5-6 and TRBJ2-2; 8 bases match TRBD1. The trim removed 4 bases at V and 6 bases at J, leaving 5 bases unmatched. CDR3 length: 14 residues. Germline V gene data show CDR1 as SGHDT and CDR2 as YYEEEE. The CDR3 nucleotides are TGTGCCAGCAGCCCCGGGACAGGAGCCGGGGAGCTGTTTTTT. Translation gives CASSPGTGAGELFF.

This chain uses TRBV5-1 with TRBJ2-1; D ambiguous. Germline CDR1 reads SGHRS; CDR2 reads YFSETQ. V was clipped by 0 bases and J by 4 bases, with 11 bases between them. The CDR3 length is 15 residues. CDR3 sequence reads: CASSLGSSPYNEQFF. The CDR3 DNA reads TGCGCCAGCAGCTTGGGAAGTAGCCCTTACAATGAGCAGTTCTTC.